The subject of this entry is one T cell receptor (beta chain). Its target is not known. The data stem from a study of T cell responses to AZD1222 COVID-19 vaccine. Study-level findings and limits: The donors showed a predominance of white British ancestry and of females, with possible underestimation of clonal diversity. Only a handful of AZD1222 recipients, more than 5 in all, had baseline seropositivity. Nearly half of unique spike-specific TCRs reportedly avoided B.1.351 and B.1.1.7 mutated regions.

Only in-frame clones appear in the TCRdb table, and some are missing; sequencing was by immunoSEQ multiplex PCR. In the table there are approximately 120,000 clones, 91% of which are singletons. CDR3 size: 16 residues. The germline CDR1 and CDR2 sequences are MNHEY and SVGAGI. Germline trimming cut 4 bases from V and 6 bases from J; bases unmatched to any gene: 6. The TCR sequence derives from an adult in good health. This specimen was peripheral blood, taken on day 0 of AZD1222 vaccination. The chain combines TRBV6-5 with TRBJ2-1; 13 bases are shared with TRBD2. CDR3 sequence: CASSFRLAGGGNEQFF. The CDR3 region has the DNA TGTGCCAGCAGTTTCCGACTAGCGGGAGGCGGCAATGAGCAGTTCTTC.